One sample yielded the 28 T cell receptor beta chains listed below, sequenced in a study of OX40 agonist ivuxolimab in advanced cancers. Clones were sequenced by immunoSEQ multiplex PCR, and TCRdb holds only the in-frame ones, with some missing. Found here are just over 60,000 clones, around 90% of them singletons; the top ten hold roughly 0.56%. The sequencing used CD4+ or CD8+ T cells sorted from blood, collected in a trial of the OX40 agonist ivuxolimab. These receptors were obtained from an adult with an advanced solid tumor such as melanoma, head and neck, liver or kidney cancer.

V usage is TRBV6-6 and J usage is TRBJ2-5; D is unresolved. CDR3 length: 13 amino acids. Germline assignment: CDR1 MNHNY and CDR2 SVGAGI (reference sequence). The ends were cut back, 3 bases at V and 1 base at J, with 6 bases in the middle. The CDR3 spells CASSYPSQETQYF. Written as DNA, the CDR3 is TGTGCCAGCAGTTATCCCAGCCAAGAGACCCAGTACTTC.

In its sample, this clone was seen once. Germline is not matched at one junction end, which may reflect a read error. The chain is built from TRBV5-3 and TRBJ1-1; D uncertain. TRBV5-3 qualifies as an ORF whose function is uncertain. The CDR3 has 11 amino acids. CDR3 residues: CASSFEVEAFF. CDR3 DNA: TGTGCCAGCAGCTTCGAGGTTGAAGCTTTCTTT.

The chain combines TRBV11-3 with TRBJ2-7, with 9 nucleotides matching TRBD2. The germline gives CDR1 SGHNT, CDR2 YENEEA. The trim removed 5 bases at V and 2 bases at J, leaving 13 bases unmatched. The CDR3 is 17 residues long. In DNA form, the CDR3 reads TGTGCCAGCAGCCCGCCCCTTTGGACTAGCGCAACCTACGAGCAGTACTTC. Translated: CASSPPLWTSATYEQYF.

This chain connects TRBV9 to TRBJ2-7, with D tentatively TRBD1 (5 bases). V dropped 4 bases and J dropped 1 base, with 12 bases sitting between them. The CDR3 consists of 14 residues. Germline CDR1 SGDLS, CDR2 YYNGEE. The CDR3 is CASSLSQVSYEQYF. The CDR3, as DNA: TGTGCCAGCAGCTTGTCACAGGTATCCTACGAGCAGTACTTC.

Notes on this clone: Germline is not matched at one junction end, which may reflect a read error. The genes are TRBV5-1 and TRBJ1-2, with D tentatively TRBD1 (6 bases). The CDR3 consists of 13 residues. Germline V gives CDR1 SGHRS, CDR2 YFSETQ. The CDR3 DNA sequence: TGCGCCAGCAGCTTGGACAGGGTGATTCCTCCGGCCTTC. Translated, it gives CASSLDRVIPPAF.

The V gene is TRBV7-8, the J gene TRBJ2-2; D may be TRBD1 (5 bases). The V gene lost 7 bases and the J gene lost 1 base, with 13 bases spanning the gap. From germline, CDR1 is SGHVS and CDR2 FQNEAQ. The CDR3 spans 15 residues. The CDR3 DNA follows: TGTGCCAGCACCCTGGACACCCAGAACACCGGGGAGCTGTTTTTT. Its protein is CASTLDTQNTGELFF. Drawing the rest from reference TRBV7-8 and TRBJ2-2, the complete variable domain is GAGVSQSPRYKVAKRGQDVALRCDPISGHVSLFWYQQALGQGPEFLTYFQNEAQLDKSGLPSDRFFAERPEGSVSTLKIQRTQQEDSAVYLCASTLDTQNTGELFFGEGSRLTVL.

This chain joins TRBV11-1 and TRBJ2-3; 9 nucleotides line up with TRBD1. The CDR3 is 16 amino acids. The V segment lost 5 bases and the J segment 3 bases; nucleotides outside the gene matches: 9. CDR1 and CDR2 from the germline V gene are SGHAT and FQDESV (reference sequence). The chain's CDR3 is CASSPRDRVITDTQYF. CDR3 DNA: TGTGCCAGCAGCCCCCGGGACAGGGTCATAACAGATACGCAGTATTTT.

The rearrangement links TRBV2 to TRBJ1-1; 7 bases line up with TRBD1. The junction had 4 bases not matched to a gene; V was cut back by 5 bases and J by 1 base. Germline V gives CDR1 SNHLY, CDR2 FYNNEI. The CDR3 consists of 14 residues. CDR3 amino acids: CASSNRGANTEAFF. CDR3 nucleotide sequence: TGTGCCAGCAGTAACAGGGGAGCGAACACTGAAGCTTTCTTT. The full variable domain, with the rest looked up from reference TRBV2 and TRBJ1-1, is EPEVTQTPSHQVTQMGQEVILRCVPISNHLYFYWYRQILGQKVEFLVSFYNNEISEKSEIFDDQFSVERPDGSNFTLKIRSTKLEDSAMYFCASSNRGANTEAFFGQGTRLTVV.

This rearrangement joins TRBV6-5 to TRBJ1-1; D gene unclear. This CDR3 is built from 15 residues. Germline V gene sequence: CDR1 MNHEY, CDR2 SVGAGI. V was shortened by 0 bases and J by 3 bases, with 11 bases between the two germline ends. CDR3 sequence reads: CASSYSTLGYTEAFF. The CDR3, as DNA: TGTGCCAGCAGTTACTCGACTCTGGGGTACACTGAAGCTTTCTTT.

The V call is TRBV7-9, the J call TRBJ2-2, with TRBD1 as a possible D gene (5 bases). Germline V lookup: CDR1 SEHNR, CDR2 FQNEAQ (reference sequence). CDR3 length equals 13 residues. Trimming left V 6 bases short and J 6 bases short, with 11 bases between. The CDR3 reads CASRKTVPGELFF. CDR3 in DNA: TGTGCCAGCAGAAAGACAGTTCCCGGGGAGCTGTTTTTT.

The J gene is TRBJ1-2, the V gene TRBV7-2; no reliable D call. V was cut by 0 bases and J by 3 bases, with 11 bases left in between. This CDR3 contains 15 residues. CDR1 SGHTA and CDR2 FQGNSA come from the germline V gene. The CDR3 DNA is TGTGCCAGCAGCTTAGCCACATCGGCTTACTATGGCTACACCTTC. Translation gives CASSLATSAYYGYTF.

J is TRBJ2-3 and V is TRBV7-6; D ambiguous. This CDR3 has 13 amino acids. Trimming took off 5 bases at V and 5 bases at J, with 11 bases between the two ends. Germline V gene sequence: CDR1 SGHVS, CDR2 FNYEAQ. CDR3 protein: CASSPPSRDTQYF. The DNA for the CDR3 is TGTGCCAGCAGCCCCCCTTCCCGAGATACGCAGTATTTT.

The chain carries TRBV5-1 and TRBJ1-4; D may be TRBD1 (6 bases). Germline CDR1 and CDR2: SGHRS and YFSETQ. The CDR3 is 14 residues long. The V end was cut by 0 bases, the J end by 8 bases, with 11 bases between. The DNA of the CDR3 is TGCGCCAGCAGCTTGGTACCAGGGGACGAAAAACTGTTTTTT. It translates to CASSLVPGDEKLFF.

Note on this clone: The junction and the germline gene differ at one end; a read error may be behind it. The chain uses TRBV2 and TRBJ1-2; 10 bases match TRBD1. There are 12 residues in the CDR3. Germline-derived CDR1 and CDR2 are SNHLY and FYNNEI. CDR3 bases: TGTGCCGGCAGACAGGGGGCGTTTGGCTACACCTTC. Translation gives CAGRQGAFGYTF.

The V and J genes are TRBV5-4 and TRBJ2-2; 7 bases fit TRBD1. This CDR3 has 15 residues. The V segment lost 4 bases and the J segment 6 bases; nucleotides outside the gene matches: 9. The germline gives CDR1 SGHNT, CDR2 YYREEE (reference sequence). This CDR3 reads CASSPRQGGPGELFF. The CDR3 nucleotides are TGTGCCAGCAGCCCGAGACAGGGTGGACCCGGGGAGCTGTTTTTT.

The chain uses TRBV19 and TRBJ2-2; D is perhaps TRBD1 (5 bases). Per the germline V gene, CDR1 is LNHDA and CDR2 is SQIVND (reference sequence). The ends were cut back, 6 bases at V and 6 bases at J, with 11 bases in the middle. The length of the CDR3 is 13 residues. CDR3 protein: CASRNQGSGELFF. In DNA form, the CDR3 reads TGTGCCAGTAGAAACCAGGGATCCGGGGAGCTGTTTTTT. The complete variable domain, with remaining parts taken from reference TRBV19 and TRBJ2-2, reads DGGITQSPKYLFRKEGQNVTLSCEQNLNHDAMYWYRQDPGQGLRLIYYSQIVNDFQKGDIAEGYSVSREKKESFPLTVTSAQKNPTAFYLCASRNQGSGELFFGEGSRLTVL.

V and J are TRBV1 and TRBJ2-1; whether TRBD2, the table's D call, matches the DNA was not checked. TRBV1 is labeled a pseudogene. The CDR3 contains 16 residues. CDR3 bases: TGCACCAGCAGCCCTCTATCCCGTAAGAGGAGGGATGAGCAGTTCTTC. Its protein product is CTSSPLSRKRRDEQFF.

The J gene is TRBJ2-5, the V gene TRBV5-1; 12 positions agree with TRBD2. In germline, CDR1 is SGHRS, CDR2 YFSETQ. The ends lost 0 bases at V and 5 bases at J; junction bases unmatched: 8. This CDR3 comprises 17 residues. Written as DNA, the CDR3 is TGCGCCAGCAGCTTGGAACCTAGCGGGGGGGCCGGGGAGACCCAGTACTTC. Translating gives CASSLEPSGGAGETQYF.

The V call is TRBV11-3, the J call TRBJ1-1, with D hard to call. This CDR3 is 13 amino acids long. The V end lost 4 bases, the J end lost 3 bases, and 9 bases lay between the germline ends. Looked up from germline, CDR1 is SGHNT and CDR2 is YENEEA. CDR3 in amino acids: CASSSQEDTEAFF. In DNA form, the CDR3 reads TGTGCCAGCAGCTCACAAGAGGACACTGAAGCTTTCTTT.

CDR3 bases: TGTGCCAGCAGGAGACAGACCGAGGATGGCTACACCTTC. It yields the protein CASRRQTEDGYTF. The chain carries TRBV6-5 and TRBJ1-2, with D maybe TRBD1 (5 bases). Germline values: CDR1 MNHEY, CDR2 SVGAGI. CDR3 length equals 13 residues. Trimming shortened V by 6 bases and J by 6 bases, and 14 bases separated the two germline ends.

The chain carries TRBV6-1 and TRBJ2-1; 9 bases align to TRBD2. Per the germline V gene, CDR1 is MNHNS and CDR2 is SASEGT. The CDR3 spans 16 residues. The junction had 14 bases not matched to a gene; V was cut back by 4 bases and J by 10 bases. CDR3: CASSALAAGGTDEQFF. CDR3 nucleotide sequence: TGTGCCAGCAGTGCGCTCGCAGCGGGAGGAACGGACGAGCAGTTCTTC.

CDR3 coding DNA: TGTGCCAGCAGCTTAACCAGCGGGAGGATAGGAGGGCAGTTCTTC. Its protein product is CASSLTSGRIGGQFF. This chain joins TRBV5-6 and TRBJ2-1, with 9 nucleotides matching TRBD2. The CDR3 runs 15 residues. Germline V gene sequence: CDR1 SGHDT, CDR2 YYEEEE. After removal of 2 bases from V and 12 bases from J, the junction contained 12 bases not matched to a gene.

The CDR3: CASSQLAPETQYF. The CDR3 region has the DNA TGTGCCAGCAGCCAATTAGCACCGGAGACCCAGTACTTC. The V and J genes are TRBV7-8 and TRBJ2-5; the D is unclear. V lost 5 bases and J lost 5, with 12 bases in between. The CDR3 spans 13 residues. Germline V CDR1 and CDR2: SGHVS, FQNEAQ.

The chain is built from TRBV7-9 and TRBJ1-1, with 7 bases matching TRBD1. The CDR3 is 17 amino acids. Germline lookup yields CDR1 SEHNR and CDR2 FQNEAQ (reference sequence). Trimming removed 5 bases from V and 5 bases from J; junction bases left unmatched: 17. CDR3 protein: CASSPPGTAQGLTEAFF. CDR3 sequence (DNA): TGTGCCAGCAGCCCCCCCGGGACAGCCCAGGGGCTGACTGAAGCTTTCTTT. Variable domain in full (rest from reference TRBV7-9 and TRBJ1-1): DTGVSQNPRHKITKRGQNVTFRCDPISEHNRLYWYRQTLGQGPEFLTYFQNEAQLEKSRLLSDRFSAERPKGSFSTLEIQRTEQGDSAMYLCASSPPGTAQGLTEAFFGQGTRLTVV.

Only one count was recorded for this clone. The rearrangement uses TRBV29-1 and TRBJ1-2, with D maybe TRBD1 (5 bases). The V end was cut by 5 bases, the J end by 4 bases, with 14 bases between. The CDR3 covers 13 residues. CDR1 SQVTM and CDR2 ANQGSEA come from the germline V gene. CDR3 amino acids: CSVQTVLGYGYTF. CDR3 coding DNA: TGCAGCGTTCAGACAGTACTCGGCTATGGCTACACCTTC.

The chain couples TRBV9 to TRBJ1-2; TRBD1 aligns across 7 bases. Germline V CDR1 and CDR2: SGDLS, YYNGEE. V lost 3 bases, J lost 5 bases, and 4 bases stayed unmatched. The CDR3 is made up of 13 amino acids. The CDR3 region is CASSEGTDYGYTF. In nucleotides, the CDR3 is TGTGCCAGCAGCGAGGGGACAGATTATGGCTACACCTTC.

The chain couples TRBV9 to TRBJ1-6; 7 nucleotides agree with TRBD1. This CDR3 is built from 14 residues. The V gene's germline CDR1 is SGDLS and CDR2 YYNGEE. The V gene end was trimmed by 4 bases and the J gene end by 7 bases; junction bases not matched to a gene: 5. This CDR3 reads CASSRTGPNSPLHF. The CDR3 DNA is TGTGCCAGCAGCCGGACAGGCCCGAATTCACCCCTCCACTTT. Variable domain in full (rest from reference TRBV9 and TRBJ1-6): DSGVTQTPKHLITATGQRVTLRCSPRSGDLSVYWYQQSLDQGLQFLIQYYNGEERAKGNILERFSAQQFPDLHSELNLSSLELGDSALYFCASSRTGPNSPLHFGNGTRLTVT.

This clone was picked up one time. The CDR3 bases are TGTGCCAGCAGTGCCCAGGGAGGGATTCGCGAGCAGTACTTC. Its protein is CASSAQGGIREQYF. V is TRBV2 and J is TRBJ2-7; TRBD2 aligns across 7 bases. Germline V gene lookup returns CDR1 SNHLY and CDR2 FYNNEI. V lost 4 bases, J lost 6 bases, and 9 bases stayed unmatched. CDR3 length equals 14 residues.